This TCR beta chain is from a study of shared clonotypes between healthy human individuals. General study findings and limits: Among donors, clonotype sharing was expected to be affected by sequencing depth.

Germline assignment: CDR1 MDHEN and CDR2 SYDVKM. The length of the CDR3 is 16 residues. Losses at the gene ends were 6 bases for V and 7 bases for J; bases not matched to a gene: 14. Remarks on this clone: The antigen is unknown.

Researchers drew on around 83 million PBMCs for genomic DNA from unsorted samples. Researchers ran the assay at a deep level. TCRdb's table, derived via immunoSEQ multiplex PCR, lists solely in-frame clones and lacks some. The sample carries approximately 470,000 clones, over 70% recorded once. The source of this sequence is a woman aged 40 to 50 in good health. Some clones in this sample may be carry-over from other donors' samples. The chain carries TRBV28 and TRBJ1-5; 8 bases map to TRBD1. Material: PBMCs. CDR3 protein: CASRRSGGWKEQPQHF. CDR3 DNA: TGTGCCAGCAGGAGGTCAGGGGGCTGGAAGGAACAGCCCCAGCATTTT.